This T cell receptor beta chain is drawn from a study of blood T cell repertoires in COVID-19. Germline V gene lookup returns CDR1 SGHVS and CDR2 FNYEAQ. The CDR3 runs 15 residues. After removal of 4 bases from V and 4 bases from J, the junction contained 8 bases not matched to a gene. Original analysis: Scientists estimated how many nucleated cells there were by amplifying reference gene primers. Clones were read by immunoSEQ multiplex PCR, and TCRdb kept only the in-frame ones, dropping some. V, J and clone size reflect that table, while D and trimming were determined from the DNA. The data show some 190,000 clones, less than 90% seen once. Participants were aged roughly 18 to 90 years from some 24 US areas. Participants reported their clinical history, and cohort assignment relied on those reports. Exposed volunteers were people who met a COVID-19 case within 2 weeks before study entry.

The genes are TRBV7-6 and TRBJ2-5; 8 bases agree with TRBD2. Material for sequencing was PBMCs or T cells enriched from blood (not recorded which). The receptor was derived from a woman in her 30s who had been exposed to COVID-19. The DNA for the CDR3 is TGTGCCAGCAGCTCGGGACTAGGAGGGGCAGAGACCCAGTACTTC. The encoded protein is CASSSGLGGAETQYF.